These T cell receptor beta chains were read from a single sample in a study of blood T cell repertoires in COVID-19. Generated by immunoSEQ multiplex PCR, the TCRdb table keeps only in-frame clones and is missing some. The table lists roughly 230,000 clones, roughly 89% of them singletons. The material sequenced was peripheral blood. Every receptor here comes from a woman aged 60-70 years with COVID-19, enrolled during active disease. Each CDR3 is given with its conserved first and last residue. D genes are given only for firm matches. Only some rows state a clone size, as once, few, many or a class for expanded clones.

>NA|TRBV7-3|TRBJ1-4|TRBD1
TGTGCCAGCAGCTCAAAAGCAGGGGGCTTCACCCCAACTAATGAAAAACTGTTTTTT
CASSSKAGGFTPTNEKLFF
>NA|TRBV5-4|TRBJ1-2|NA
TGTGCCAGCAGCTTTTTTCTCGGCGGTCGGCGACAGATGTCCTATGGCTACACCTTC
CASSFFLGGRRQMSYGYTF
>NA|TRBV27|TRBJ2-3|NA
TGTGCCAGCAGTTTAAGGGGTATCCCCACAGATACGCAGTATTTT
CASSLRGIPTDTQYF
>NA|TRBV19|TRBJ2-2|NA
TGTGCCAGTAGTATATCGAGGGAAGCCGGGGAGCTGTTTTTT
CASSISREAGELFF
>NA|TRBV4-1|TRBJ2-1|NA
TGCGCCAGCAGCCAATTGAGGGGGGGGGAAAATATCGGTGAGCAGTTCTTC
CASSQLRGGENIGEQFF
>NA|TRBV7-9|TRBJ1-1|NA
TGTGCCAGCAGCTTGAGTACAGGAAACACTGAAGCTTTCTTT
CASSLSTGNTEAFF
>NA|TRBV5-6|TRBJ1-2|TRBD1
TGTGCCAGCAGCCTTACGGACAGGGGGCTGTTAGCTAACTATGGCTACACCTTC
CASSLTDRGLLANYGYTF
>NA|TRBV18|TRBJ1-6|NA
TGTGCCAGCTCACGAGGGGGTAATTCACCCCTCCACTTT
CASSRGGNSPLHF
>NA|TRBV6-5|TRBJ1-1|NA
TGTGCCAGCACCCGAGATAACACTGAAGCTTTCTTT
CASTRDNTEAFF
>few|TRBV5-4|TRBJ1-1|TRBD1
TGTGCCAGCAGCTCCCAACGACAGGGAGCGGAGAGAGCTTTCTTT
CASSSQRQGAERAFF
>NA|TRBV6-5|TRBJ1-3|NA
TGTGCCAGCAGTTCCGACAGGAACCCTGGAAACACCATATATTTT
CASSSDRNPGNTIYF
>NA|TRBV4-2|TRBJ2-2|NA
TGTGCCAGCAGCCAAGAGTCTTACAGGGCAATTACCGGGGAGCTGTTTTTT
CASSQESYRAITGELFF
>NA|TRBV9|TRBJ1-1|NA
TGTGCCAGCAGCGTAGAAGCGGACACTGAAGCTTTCTTT
CASSVEADTEAFF
>NA|TRBV19|TRBJ1-6|TRBD1
TGTGCCAGTAACAATCCGGGGACAGATAATTCACCCCTCCACTTT
CASNNPGTDNSPLHF
>NA|TRBV5-4|TRBJ1-1|NA
TGTGCCAGCAGCTTGGCCGGGGGGAACACTGAAGCTTTCTTT
CASSLAGGNTEAFF
>NA|TRBV6-5|TRBJ1-1|NA
TGTGCCAGCGGACTTCAGACCAGGGGTACTGAAGCTTTCTTT
CASGLQTRGTEAFF
>NA|TRBV7-9|TRBJ1-4|TRBD1
TGTGCCAGCACACGGACAGGAGGGCGGGCTAATGAAAAACTGTTTTTT
CASTRTGGRANEKLFF
>NA|TRBV16|TRBJ2-7|NA
TGTGCCAGCAGCCGATTGGGGGGATCAGGGCAGTACTTC
CASSRLGGSGQYF
>NA|TRBV7-2|TRBJ1-3|NA
TGTGCCAGCAGCTCCCAGGGGAAATTGGGAAACACCATATATTTT
CASSSQGKLGNTIYF
>NA|TRBV3-1/TRBV3-2|TRBJ2-7|NA
TGTGCCAGCAGCCCCCCCGGCTACGAGCAGTACTTC
CASSPPGYEQYF
>NA|TRBV6-6|TRBJ1-1|TRBD1
TGTGCCAGCAGTAAGACAGGGGGCGGCAGTGAAGCTTTCTTT
CASSKTGGGSEAFF
>NA|TRBV7-9|TRBJ1-5|NA
TGTGCCAGCAGCTTAGGACAGCAGAATCAGCCCCAGCATTTT
CASSLGQQNQPQHF
>NA|TRBV19|TRBJ2-3|TRBD2
TGTGCCAGCGCTCCTAGCGGGGGGAATTGGGATACGCAGTATTTT
CASAPSGGNWDTQYF
>few|TRBV5-8|TRBJ1-1|NA
TGTGCCAGCAGCTTAGTCCAGGGGCCTAGGTCTGAAGCTTTCTTT
CASSLVQGPRSEAFF